This T cell receptor (beta chain) was captured in a study of a mutant IDH1 vaccine in newly diagnosed glioma. Whole-study context: Vaccines were first given 4-6 weeks after radiotherapy alone, or with temozolomide cycles. It was at week 35 that visit V12 occurred, and at week 47 that visit V13 did. Study results and limitations: Pseudoprogression appeared independent of alterations in top peripheral clonotypes.

Sequenced by immunoSEQ multiplex PCR; TCRdb stores in-frame clones only, minus some. In the table there are about 50,000 clones, about 80% of which are singletons. Time point: week 47, end of study. In every dose of vaccine, 300 ug of mutant IDH1 20-mer peptide was given alongside topical imiquimod. Patients in the study were vaccinated eight times, receiving shots in weeks 1, 3, 5, 7, 11, 15, 19 and 23. Note on this clone: The antigen is not known.

Germline loops: CDR1 SGHDT, CDR2 YYEEEE. V shed 2 bases and J shed 0 bases, with 12 bases lying between them. The CDR3 totals 16 residues. This sequence originates from a man aged 50 or older with glioma. The chain links TRBV5-6 to TRBJ1-3; D possibly corresponds to TRBD1 (6 bases). Sequenced here: PBMCs, sampled from a glioma patient whose treatment included an IDH1 peptide vaccine. Here the CDR3 DNA reads TGTGCCAGCAGCTTTCAACAACAGGGCTCTGGAAACACCATATATTTT. Protein product: CASSFQQQGSGNTIYF.